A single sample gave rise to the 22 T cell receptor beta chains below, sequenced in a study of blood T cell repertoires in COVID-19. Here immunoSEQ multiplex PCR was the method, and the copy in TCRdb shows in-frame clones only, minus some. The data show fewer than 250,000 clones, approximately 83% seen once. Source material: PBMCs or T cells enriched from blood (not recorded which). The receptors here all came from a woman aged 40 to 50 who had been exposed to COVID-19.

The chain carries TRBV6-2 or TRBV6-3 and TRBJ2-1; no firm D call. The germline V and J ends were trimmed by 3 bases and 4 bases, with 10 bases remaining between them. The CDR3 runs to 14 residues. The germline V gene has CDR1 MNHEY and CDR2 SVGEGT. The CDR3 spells CASSYQIEYNEQFF. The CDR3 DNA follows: TGTGCCAGCAGTTATCAAATCGAGTACAATGAGCAGTTCTTC.

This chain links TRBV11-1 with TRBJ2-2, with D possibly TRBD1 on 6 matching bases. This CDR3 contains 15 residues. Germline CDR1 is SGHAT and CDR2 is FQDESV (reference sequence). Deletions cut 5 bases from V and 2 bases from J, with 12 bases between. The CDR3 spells CASSQRQVNTGELFF. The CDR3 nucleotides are TGTGCCAGCAGCCAGAGACAGGTCAACACCGGGGAGCTGTTTTTT.

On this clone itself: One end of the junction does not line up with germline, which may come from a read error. The CDR3 DNA sequence: TGTGCCATCAGTGAGTCCGGGGACGGGAGGGACTTC. Amino acids: CAISESGDGRDF. J is TRBJ2-7 and V is TRBV10-3, with TRBD2 identical over 8 bases. The length of the CDR3 is 12 residues. Germline V gene lookup returns CDR1 ENHRY and CDR2 SYGVKD.

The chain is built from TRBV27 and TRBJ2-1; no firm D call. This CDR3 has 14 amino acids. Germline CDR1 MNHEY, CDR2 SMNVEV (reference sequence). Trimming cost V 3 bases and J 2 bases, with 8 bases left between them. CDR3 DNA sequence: TGTGCCAGCAGTTTGGAAGCGACCTACAATGAGCAGTTCTTC. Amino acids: CASSLEATYNEQFF.

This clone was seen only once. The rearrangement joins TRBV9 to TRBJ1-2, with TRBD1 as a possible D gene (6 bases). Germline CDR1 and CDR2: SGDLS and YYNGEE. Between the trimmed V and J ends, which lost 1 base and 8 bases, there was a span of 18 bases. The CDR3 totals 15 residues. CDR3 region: CASSVLGGGGAGYTF. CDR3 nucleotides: TGTGCCAGCAGCGTATTAGGTGGAGGGGGGGCGGGCTACACCTTC.

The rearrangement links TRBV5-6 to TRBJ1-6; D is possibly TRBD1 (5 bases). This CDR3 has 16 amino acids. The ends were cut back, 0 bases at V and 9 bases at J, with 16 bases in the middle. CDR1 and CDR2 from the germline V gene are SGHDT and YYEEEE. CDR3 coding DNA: TGTGCCAGCAGCTTGGCCGCGTGGCAGGGCAGTTCACCCCTCCACTTT. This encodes CASSLAAWQGSSPLHF.

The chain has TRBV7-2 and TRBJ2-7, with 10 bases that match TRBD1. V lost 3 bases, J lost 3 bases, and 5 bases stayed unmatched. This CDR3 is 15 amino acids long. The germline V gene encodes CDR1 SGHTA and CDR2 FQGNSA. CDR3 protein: CASSFDRGQGYEQYF. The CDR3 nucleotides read TGTGCCAGCAGCTTCGACAGGGGGCAAGGCTACGAGCAGTACTTC.

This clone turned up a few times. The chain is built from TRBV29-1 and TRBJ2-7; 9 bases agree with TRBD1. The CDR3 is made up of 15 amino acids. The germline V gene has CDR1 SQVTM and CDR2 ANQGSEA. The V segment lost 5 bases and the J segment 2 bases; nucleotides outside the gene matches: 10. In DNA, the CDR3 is TGCAGCGTTACACCGGGACAGGGATCAACCTACGAGCAGTACTTC. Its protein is CSVTPGQGSTYEQYF.

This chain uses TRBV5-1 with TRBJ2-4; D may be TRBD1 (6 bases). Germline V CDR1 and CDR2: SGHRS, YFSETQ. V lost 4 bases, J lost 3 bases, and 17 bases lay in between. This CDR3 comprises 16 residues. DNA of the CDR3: TGCGCCAGCAGCCCACTTTGGGGGCGCGGCAAAAACATTCAGTACTTC. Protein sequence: CASSPLWGRGKNIQYF.

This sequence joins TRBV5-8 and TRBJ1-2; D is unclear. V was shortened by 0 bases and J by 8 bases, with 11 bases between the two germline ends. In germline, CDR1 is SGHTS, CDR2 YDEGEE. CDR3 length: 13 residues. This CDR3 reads CASSLGQERGYTF. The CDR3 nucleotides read TGTGCCAGCAGCTTGGGGCAGGAGCGGGGCTACACCTTC.

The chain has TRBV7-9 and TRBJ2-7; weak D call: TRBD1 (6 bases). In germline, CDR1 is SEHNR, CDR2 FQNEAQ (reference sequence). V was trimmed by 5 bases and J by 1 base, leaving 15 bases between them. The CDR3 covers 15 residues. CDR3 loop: CASSLTQGRSYEQYF. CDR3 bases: TGTGCCAGCAGCCTAACACAGGGAAGATCCTACGAGCAGTACTTC.

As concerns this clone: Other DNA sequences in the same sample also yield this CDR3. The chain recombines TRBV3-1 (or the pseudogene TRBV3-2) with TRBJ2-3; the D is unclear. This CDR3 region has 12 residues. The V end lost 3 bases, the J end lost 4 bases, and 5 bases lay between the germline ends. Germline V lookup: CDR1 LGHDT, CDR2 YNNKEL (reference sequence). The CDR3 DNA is TGTGCCAGCAGCCAGGGCGCAGATACGCAGTATTTT. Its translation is CASSQGADTQYF.

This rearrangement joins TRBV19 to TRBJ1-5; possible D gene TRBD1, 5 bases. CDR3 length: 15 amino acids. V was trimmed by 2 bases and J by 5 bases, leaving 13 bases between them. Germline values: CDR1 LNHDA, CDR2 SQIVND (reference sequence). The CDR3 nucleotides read TGTGCCAGTAGTATACAGGGTGGGTTTGATCAGCCCCAGCATTTT. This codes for CASSIQGGFDQPQHF.

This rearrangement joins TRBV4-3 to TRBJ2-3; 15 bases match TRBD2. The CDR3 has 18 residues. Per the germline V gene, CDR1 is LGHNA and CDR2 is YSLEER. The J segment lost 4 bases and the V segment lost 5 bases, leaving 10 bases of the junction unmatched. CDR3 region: CASSFRTSGGAGADTQYF. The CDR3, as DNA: TGCGCCAGCAGCTTCCGGACTAGCGGGGGGGCCGGGGCAGATACGCAGTATTTT.

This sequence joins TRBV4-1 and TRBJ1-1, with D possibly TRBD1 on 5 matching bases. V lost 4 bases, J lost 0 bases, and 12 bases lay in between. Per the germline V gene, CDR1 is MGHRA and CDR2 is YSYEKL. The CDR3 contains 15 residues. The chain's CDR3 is CASSLWTPMNTEAFF. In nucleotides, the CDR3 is TGCGCCAGCAGCCTATGGACACCTATGAACACTGAAGCTTTCTTT.

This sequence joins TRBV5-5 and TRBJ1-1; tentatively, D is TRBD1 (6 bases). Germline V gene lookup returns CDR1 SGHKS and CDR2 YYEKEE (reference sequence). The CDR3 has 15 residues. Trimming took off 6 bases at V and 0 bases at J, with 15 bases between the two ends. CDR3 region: CASIPGTSMNTEAFF. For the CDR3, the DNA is TGTGCCAGCATCCCCGGGACATCCATGAACACTGAAGCTTTCTTT.

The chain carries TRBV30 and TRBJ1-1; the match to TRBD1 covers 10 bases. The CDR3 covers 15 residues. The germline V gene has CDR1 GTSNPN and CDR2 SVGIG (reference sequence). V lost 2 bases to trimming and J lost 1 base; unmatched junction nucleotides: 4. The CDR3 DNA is TGTGCCTGGAGTATGGGACAGGGGAAGAACACTGAAGCTTTCTTT. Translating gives CAWSMGQGKNTEAFF.

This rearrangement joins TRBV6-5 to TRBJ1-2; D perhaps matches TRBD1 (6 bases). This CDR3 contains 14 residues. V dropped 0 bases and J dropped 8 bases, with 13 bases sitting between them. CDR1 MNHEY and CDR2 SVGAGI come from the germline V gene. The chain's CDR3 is CASSYSDSLRGYTF. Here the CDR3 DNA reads TGTGCCAGCAGTTACTCGGACAGCTTAAGGGGCTACACCTTC.

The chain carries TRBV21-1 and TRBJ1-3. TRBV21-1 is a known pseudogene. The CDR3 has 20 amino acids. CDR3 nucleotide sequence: TGTGCCAGCAGCAAATTTCCCGGGGGTCGTGGCCCAATACGGCAATACACCATATATTTT. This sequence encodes CASSKFPGGRGPIRQYTIYF.

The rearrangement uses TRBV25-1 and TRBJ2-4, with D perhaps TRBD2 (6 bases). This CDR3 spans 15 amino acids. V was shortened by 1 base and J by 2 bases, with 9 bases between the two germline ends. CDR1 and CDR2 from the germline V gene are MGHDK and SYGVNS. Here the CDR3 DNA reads TGTGCCAGCAGTGAATTAGGAGGGACCAAAAACATTCAGTACTTC. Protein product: CASSELGGTKNIQYF.

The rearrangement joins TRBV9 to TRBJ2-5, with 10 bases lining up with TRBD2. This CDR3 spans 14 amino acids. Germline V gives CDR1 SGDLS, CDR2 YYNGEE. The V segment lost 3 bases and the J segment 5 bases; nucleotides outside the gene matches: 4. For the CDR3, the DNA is TGTGCCAGCAGCGACGGGACTAGCGCGGAGACCCAGTACTTC. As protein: CASSDGTSAETQYF.

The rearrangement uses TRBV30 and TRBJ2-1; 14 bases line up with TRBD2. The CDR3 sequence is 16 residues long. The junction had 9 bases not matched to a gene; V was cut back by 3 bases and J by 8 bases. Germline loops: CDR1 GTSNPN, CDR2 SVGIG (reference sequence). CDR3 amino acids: CAWRPLTSGGVDEQFF. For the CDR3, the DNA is TGTGCCTGGAGGCCCCTGACTAGCGGGGGGGTTGATGAGCAGTTCTTC.